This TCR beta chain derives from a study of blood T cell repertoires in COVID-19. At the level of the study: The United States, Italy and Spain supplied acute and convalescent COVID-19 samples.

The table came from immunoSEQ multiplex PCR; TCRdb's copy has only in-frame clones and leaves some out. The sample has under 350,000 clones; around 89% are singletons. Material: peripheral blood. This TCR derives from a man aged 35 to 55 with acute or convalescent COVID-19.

This CDR3 reads CASRDPQVVEAFF. The DNA for the CDR3 is TGTGCCAGTAGAGATCCACAGGTCGTAGAAGCTTTCTTT. The V call is TRBV19, the J call TRBJ1-1, with D possibly TRBD1 on 5 matching bases. CDR3 length: 13 amino acids. V was trimmed by 6 bases and J by 8 bases, leaving 16 bases between them. The germline CDR1 and CDR2 sequences are LNHDA and SQIVND (reference sequence).